This TCR beta chain was identified during a study of cytomegalovirus exposure and HLA in healthy donors. Use of 60 Vbeta and 13 Jbeta primers characterized the PCR. As handled by the study authors: In a later analysis, the count reached 76 million or so unique TCR beta chains, with roughly 11 million shared. The table came from immunoSEQ multiplex PCR; TCRdb's copy has only in-frame clones and leaves some out. V and J calls and clone size follow that table, whereas D and trimming were derived from the DNA. The sample lists 150,000 or so clones; about 80% were seen once. Overall study findings and caveats: After further analysis at a later stage, around 17,000 TCR beta sequences were associated with HLA alleles at 0.05 false discovery rate. In a later analysis, TCR beta V- and J-gene trimming was associated with a missense DCLRE1C variant. According to a later analysis, most TCR beta chains associated with CMV appeared HLA-restricted.

Of note for this clone: Its antigen is still unknown.

The CDR3 totals 20 residues. Trimming at V came to 4 bases and at J to 4 bases, leaving 21 bases not matched to a gene. CDR1 is MNHNS and CDR2 is SASEGT in the germline V gene. The sample consisted of PBMCs. This sequence originates from a man in his fifties or sixties in good health and CMV-seropositive. The chain couples TRBV6-1 to TRBJ1-2, with 10 bases lining up with TRBD1. The CDR3 bases are TGTGCCAGCAGTGGTACCGTGCCGGGACAGGGGATCTCTTTAAGCTATGGCTACACCTTC. Its translation is CASSGTVPGQGISLSYGYTF.